A selection of T cell receptor beta chains follows, all from one sample in a study of T cell responses to AZD1222 COVID-19 vaccine. Data came from immunoSEQ multiplex PCR; TCRdb stores just in-frame clones and leaves some out. This table holds 170,000 or so clones, around 88% found once. Sequenced here: peripheral blood, sampled 28 days after the second AZD1222 dose. The receptors here all came from an adult who received the AZD1222 COVID-19 vaccine. CDR3s include the opening cysteine and the closing phenylalanine or tryptophan. D genes are given only for firm matches. Only some rows state a clone size, as once, few, many or a class for expanded clones.

clone_size: .
v_call: TRBV30
j_call: TRBJ2-1
d_call: .
cdr3_nt: TGTGCCTGGAGTGTTACGGGGGTGAGAAAGCAGTTCTTC
cdr3_aa: CAWSVTGVRKQFF

clone_size: .
v_call: TRBV28
j_call: TRBJ2-5
d_call: TRBD1
cdr3_nt: TGTGCCAGCAGTCTATCAGGGGGCTCCCCGGAGACCCAGTACTTC
cdr3_aa: CASSLSGGSPETQYF

clone_size: .
v_call: TRBV5-8
j_call: TRBJ2-5
d_call: TRBD1
cdr3_nt: TGTGCCAGCAGCTTGGACAGGGGCCAAGAGACCCAGTACTTC
cdr3_aa: CASSLDRGQETQYF

clone_size: .
v_call: TRBV27
j_call: TRBJ1-6
d_call: .
cdr3_nt: TGTGCCAGCAGTTGGACAGCTAATTCACCCCTCCACTTT
cdr3_aa: CASSWTANSPLHF

clone_size: .
v_call: TRBV5-1
j_call: TRBJ2-3
d_call: TRBD1
cdr3_nt: TGCGCCAGCAGCTTTAATCTTATTCGGACAGGGTATACAGATACGCAGTATTTT
cdr3_aa: CASSFNLIRTGYTDTQYF

clone_size: .
v_call: TRBV19
j_call: TRBJ2-2
d_call: .
cdr3_nt: TGTGCCAGTACCCCCCGAGGAGCGTGGAACACCGGGGAGCTGTTTTTT
cdr3_aa: CASTPRGAWNTGELFF

clone_size: .
v_call: TRBV19
j_call: TRBJ1-1
d_call: TRBD1
cdr3_nt: TGTGCCAGTAGTTTTCGGACAGGGAACACTGAAGCTTTCTTT
cdr3_aa: CASSFRTGNTEAFF

clone_size: .
v_call: TRBV19
j_call: TRBJ2-1
d_call: .
cdr3_nt: TGTGCCAGTAGCAGGTCACTAGATTCCTACAATGAGCAGTTCTTC
cdr3_aa: CASSRSLDSYNEQFF

clone_size: .
v_call: TRBV19
j_call: TRBJ1-2
d_call: TRBD1
cdr3_nt: TGTGCCAGTAGCCAACCCGGGACAGGCATGGGCTACACCTTC
cdr3_aa: CASSQPGTGMGYTF

clone_size: .
v_call: TRBV14
j_call: TRBJ1-2
d_call: .
cdr3_nt: TGTGCCAGCAGCCAAGGGGGGTTCTATGGCTACACCTTC
cdr3_aa: CASSQGGFYGYTF

clone_size: many
v_call: TRBV5-4
j_call: TRBJ1-1
d_call: .
cdr3_nt: TGTGCCAGCAGCTGGTCGGCGAACACTGAAGCTTTCTTT
cdr3_aa: CASSWSANTEAFF

clone_size: .
v_call: TRBV24-1
j_call: TRBJ2-7
d_call: TRBD1
cdr3_nt: TGTGCCTCTTGTATGAGGGGGCAAGACCCCTACGAGCAGTACTTC
cdr3_aa: CASCMRGQDPYEQYF

clone_size: .
v_call: TRBV3-1/TRBV3-2
j_call: TRBJ1-1
d_call: TRBD1
cdr3_nt: TGTGCCAGCAGCCCGGACAGGGACGCTGAAGCTTTCTTT
cdr3_aa: CASSPDRDAEAFF

clone_size: .
v_call: TRBV6-6
j_call: TRBJ1-2
d_call: .
cdr3_nt: TGTGCCAGCAGTTACTCGCAGGTCAACTATGGCTACACCTTC
cdr3_aa: CASSYSQVNYGYTF

clone_size: .
v_call: TRBV13
j_call: TRBJ1-4
d_call: .
cdr3_nt: TGTGCCAGCAGCCCCCAGAGGACAGCCCATGAAAAACTGTTTTTT
cdr3_aa: CASSPQRTAHEKLFF

clone_size: .
v_call: TRBV5-1
j_call: TRBJ1-3
d_call: TRBD1
cdr3_nt: TGCGCCAGCAGCGCCCGACAGGGGCAAGGCTCTGGAAACACCATATATTTT
cdr3_aa: CASSARQGQGSGNTIYF

clone_size: .
v_call: TRBV14
j_call: TRBJ2-1
d_call: TRBD1
cdr3_nt: TGTGCCAGCAGCCAACCGGGACAGGGGGTATTCAATGAGCAGTTCTTC
cdr3_aa: CASSQPGQGVFNEQFF

clone_size: .
v_call: TRBV6-1
j_call: TRBJ2-3
d_call: TRBD2
cdr3_nt: TGTGCCAGCAGTGAGACTAGCGGGGGGGCTCAGTATTTT
cdr3_aa: CASSETSGGAQYF

clone_size: .
v_call: TRBV25-1
j_call: TRBJ2-7
d_call: TRBD1
cdr3_nt: TGTGCCAGCAGTGAACTACAGCCGGGACAGGGAGGCTACGAGCAGTACTTC
cdr3_aa: CASSELQPGQGGYEQYF

clone_size: .
v_call: TRBV7-2
j_call: TRBJ2-5
d_call: TRBD2
cdr3_nt: TGTGCCAGTACCTCGGGACTAGCGGGGGGAACCCAGTACTTC
cdr3_aa: CASTSGLAGGTQYF

clone_size: .
v_call: TRBV10-3
j_call: TRBJ2-1
d_call: .
cdr3_nt: TGTGCCATCAGCCAGGCGGGCAATGAGCAGTTCTTC
cdr3_aa: CAISQAGNEQFF

clone_size: .
v_call: TRBV4-2
j_call: TRBJ2-1
d_call: TRBD2
cdr3_nt: TGTGCCAGCAGCCCACTGGGGACTAGCGGGGGCTACAATGAGCAGTTCTTC
cdr3_aa: CASSPLGTSGGYNEQFF

clone_size: once
v_call: TRBV9
j_call: TRBJ1-6
d_call: .
cdr3_nt: TGTGCCAGCAGCGTAGGACAGCCTAATTCACCCCTCCACTTT
cdr3_aa: CASSVGQPNSPLHF

clone_size: .
v_call: TRBV19
j_call: TRBJ2-7
d_call: TRBD2
cdr3_nt: TGTGCCAGTAGCCGGACTAGCGGGGGGGCCGCCGAGCAGTACTTC
cdr3_aa: CASSRTSGGAAEQYF

clone_size: .
v_call: TRBV5-1
j_call: TRBJ2-7
d_call: TRBD1
cdr3_nt: TGCGCCAGCAGCGGCCCGACAGGGAACTCCTACGAGCAGTACTTC
cdr3_aa: CASSGPTGNSYEQYF

clone_size: .
v_call: TRBV5-5
j_call: TRBJ2-6
d_call: TRBD2
cdr3_nt: TGTGCCAGCAGCTTGCGAGCGGGGGACTCGGCCGGGGCCAACGTCCTGACTTTC
cdr3_aa: CASSLRAGDSAGANVLTF

clone_size: .
v_call: TRBV7-9
j_call: TRBJ1-6
d_call: .
cdr3_nt: TGTGCCAGCAGCTTTTCGGGCTCTACTTCACCCCTCCACTTT
cdr3_aa: CASSFSGSTSPLHF

clone_size: .
v_call: TRBV3-1/TRBV3-2
j_call: TRBJ2-7
d_call: .
cdr3_nt: TGTGCCAGCAGCCAAGCGCAGGGTTTGGGGGAGCAGTACTTC
cdr3_aa: CASSQAQGLGEQYF

clone_size: .
v_call: TRBV5-4
j_call: TRBJ1-2
d_call: .
cdr3_nt: TGTGCCAGCAGCGGAGCGGCAGGGAACTATGGCTACACCTTC
cdr3_aa: CASSGAAGNYGYTF